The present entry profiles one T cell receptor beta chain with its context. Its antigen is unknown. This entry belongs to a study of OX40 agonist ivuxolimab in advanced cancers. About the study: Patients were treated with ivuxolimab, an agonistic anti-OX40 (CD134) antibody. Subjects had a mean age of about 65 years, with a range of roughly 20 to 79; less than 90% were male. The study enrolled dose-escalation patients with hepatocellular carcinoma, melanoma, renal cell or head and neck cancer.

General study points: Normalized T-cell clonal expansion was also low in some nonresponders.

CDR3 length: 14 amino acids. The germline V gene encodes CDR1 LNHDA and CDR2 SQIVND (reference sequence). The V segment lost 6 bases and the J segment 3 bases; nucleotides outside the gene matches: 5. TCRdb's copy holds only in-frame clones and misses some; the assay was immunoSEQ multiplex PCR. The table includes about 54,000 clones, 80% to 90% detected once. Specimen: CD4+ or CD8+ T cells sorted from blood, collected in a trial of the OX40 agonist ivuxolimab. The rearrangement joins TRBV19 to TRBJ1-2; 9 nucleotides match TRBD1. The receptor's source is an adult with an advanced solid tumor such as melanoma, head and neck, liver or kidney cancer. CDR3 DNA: TGTGCCAGTAGGACCCGGGACAGGGACTATGGCTACACCTTC. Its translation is CASRTRDRDYGYTF.